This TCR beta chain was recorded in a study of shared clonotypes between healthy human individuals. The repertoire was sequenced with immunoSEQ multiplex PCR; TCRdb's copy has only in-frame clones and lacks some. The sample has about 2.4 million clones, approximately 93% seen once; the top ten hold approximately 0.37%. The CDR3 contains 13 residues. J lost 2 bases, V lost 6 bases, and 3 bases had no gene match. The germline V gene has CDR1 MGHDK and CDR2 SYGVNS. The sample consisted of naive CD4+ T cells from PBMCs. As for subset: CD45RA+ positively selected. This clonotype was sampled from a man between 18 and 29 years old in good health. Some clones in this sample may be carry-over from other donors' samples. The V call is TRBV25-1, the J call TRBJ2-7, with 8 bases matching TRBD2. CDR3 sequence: CASRREATYEQYF. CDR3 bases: TGTGCCAGCAGGCGGGAGGCTACCTACGAGCAGTACTTC.